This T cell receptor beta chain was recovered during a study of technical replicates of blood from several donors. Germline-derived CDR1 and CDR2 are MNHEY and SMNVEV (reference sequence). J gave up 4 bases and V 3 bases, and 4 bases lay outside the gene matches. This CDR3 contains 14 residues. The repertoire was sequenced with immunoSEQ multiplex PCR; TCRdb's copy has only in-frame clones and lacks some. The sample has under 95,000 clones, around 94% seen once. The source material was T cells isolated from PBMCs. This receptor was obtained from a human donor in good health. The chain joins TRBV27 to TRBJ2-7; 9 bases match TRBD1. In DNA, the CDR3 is TGTGCCAGCAGTTTGGGGGACAGGGCTTACGAGCAGTACTTC. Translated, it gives CASSLGDRAYEQYF.